Listed below are T cell receptor beta chains from one sample, sequenced in a study of technical replicates of blood from a handful of donors. Clones were sequenced by immunoSEQ multiplex PCR, and TCRdb holds only the in-frame ones, with some missing. The sample contains around 100,000 clones, just over 95% of which appear only once. The source material was T cells isolated from PBMCs. These receptors were collected from a human donor in good health. The CDR3 runs from the conserved cysteine through the conserved F or W. The D gene is left open where the match is weak. Expanded clones get a size class; other rows say once, few or many, or leave the size out.

D	V	size	length	J	CDR3	DNA
-	TRBV25-1	-	16	TRBJ2-1	CASSESGGWSYNEQFF	TGTGCCAGCAGTGAATCAGGAGGATGGTCCTACAATGAGCAGTTCTTC
TRBD2	TRBV6-1	-	15	TRBJ2-1	CASSPELAGGYWQFF	TGTGCCAGCAGCCCGGAACTAGCGGGAGGGTATTGGCAGTTCTTC
TRBD2	TRBV11-2	-	15	TRBJ2-1	CASSLLAGSYNEQFF	TGTGCCAGCAGCTTATTAGCGGGCTCCTACAATGAGCAGTTCTTC
-	TRBV6-6	-	15	TRBJ2-3	CASSYRRSGTDTQYF	TGTGCCAGCAGTTACAGGAGATCTGGCACAGATACGCAGTATTTT
TRBD2	TRBV5-4	-	20	TRBJ2-3	CASSGTGLAGLLSSTDTQYF	TGTGCCAGCAGCGGAACGGGACTAGCGGGACTCTTGTCTAGCACAGATACGCAGTATTTT
-	TRBV18	-	15	TRBJ1-1	CATIPGGAEGTEAFF	TGTGCCACAATCCCGGGGGGGGCGGAAGGCACTGAAGCTTTCTTT
TRBD2	TRBV19	-	19	TRBJ2-3	CASRAGLALGAVLADTQYF	TGTGCCAGTAGGGCGGGACTAGCGTTAGGGGCCGTATTGGCAGATACGCAGTATTTT
TRBD2	TRBV6-1	once	12	TRBJ2-7	CASSRGAYEQYF	TGTGCCAGCAGTCGGGGGGCCTACGAGCAGTACTTC
TRBD2	TRBV7-9	-	15	TRBJ2-3	CASSLLAGITDTQYF	TGTGCCAGCAGCTTATTAGCGGGAATCACAGATACGCAGTATTTT
-	TRBV10-1	-	16	TRBJ1-4	CASSDGPTAANEKLFF	TGCGCCAGCAGTGACGGACCCACAGCGGCTAATGAAAAACTGTTTTTT
-	TRBV19	-	14	TRBJ2-2	CASDYGSDTGELFF	TGTGCCAGCGACTATGGGTCGGACACCGGGGAGCTGTTTTTT
TRBD1	TRBV5-5	-	15	TRBJ1-5	CASSWGQNLNQPQHF	TGTGCCAGCAGCTGGGGACAGAATCTCAATCAGCCCCAGCATTTT
-	TRBV6-1	-	12	TRBJ1-1	CASSYPNTEAFF	TGTGCCAGCAGCTACCCGAACACTGAAGCTTTCTTT
TRBD1	TRBV28	-	15	TRBJ2-2	CASGPPGGFTGELFF	TGTGCCAGTGGGCCCCCAGGGGGTTTCACCGGGGAGCTGTTTTTT
-	TRBV10-3	-	13	TRBJ2-6	CAINDQGANVLTF	TGTGCCATCAATGACCAGGGGGCCAACGTCCTGACTTTC
-	TRBV7-6	-	15	TRBJ2-5	CASSLAGARGETQYF	TGTGCCAGCAGCTTAGCCGGTGCCAGGGGAGAGACCCAGTACTTC
-	TRBV15	once	13	TRBJ2-7	CATSRDQQYEQYF	TGTGCCACCAGCAGAGATCAACAGTACGAGCAGTACTTC
-	TRBV5-1	-	15	TRBJ1-5	CASTLIPGGNQPQHF	TGCGCCAGCACCCTAATTCCGGGAGGCAATCAGCCCCAGCATTTT
-	TRBV19	-	17	TRBJ1-4	CASSIEGRGLANEKLFF	TGTGCCAGTAGTATAGAAGGCAGGGGCTTGGCTAATGAAAAACTGTTTTTT
-	TRBV19	-	13	TRBJ2-1	CASSIISTDEQFF	TGTGCCAGTAGTATAATATCGACTGACGAGCAGTTCTTC
TRBD1	TRBV6-4	-	15	TRBJ2-1	CASSDRQGTYNEQFF	TGTGCCAGCAGTGACCGACAGGGGACCTACAATGAGCAGTTCTTC
TRBD2	TRBV4-2	once	16	TRBJ2-2	CASSQYGRGGPGELFF	TGTGCCAGCAGCCAATATGGTCGGGGGGGGCCCGGGGAGCTGTTTTTT
TRBD1	TRBV10-2	-	19	TRBJ2-6	CASSYRKQQGASGANVLTF	TGCGCCAGCAGTTATCGCAAACAACAGGGGGCCTCTGGGGCCAACGTCCTGACTTTC
TRBD1	TRBV18	-	15	TRBJ1-2	CASSPSGQGADGYTF	TGTGCCAGCTCACCATCCGGACAGGGGGCGGATGGCTACACCTTC
TRBD1	TRBV25-1	-	14	TRBJ1-5	CASGGQGSNQPQHF	TGTGCCAGCGGCGGACAGGGAAGCAATCAGCCCCAGCATTTT
-	TRBV19	-	13	TRBJ2-1	CASGGVGFNEQFF	TGTGCCAGTGGCGGGGTAGGGTTCAATGAGCAGTTCTTC
TRBD1	TRBV7-3	-	13	TRBJ1-1	CASSQTGAGEAFF	TGTGCCAGCAGCCAGACAGGGGCGGGAGAAGCTTTCTTT
TRBD2	TRBV18	-	16	TRBJ2-7	CASSPPNAGDYYEQYF	TGTGCCAGCTCACCACCGAATGCGGGAGACTATTACGAGCAGTACTTC
TRBD1	TRBV11-2	-	14	TRBJ1-5	CASSDRDNNQPQHF	TGTGCCAGCAGCGACAGGGATAACAATCAGCCCCAGCATTTT
-	TRBV9	-	15	TRBJ1-4	CASSVRGTANEKLFF	TGTGCCAGCAGCGTACGGGGAACGGCTAATGAAAAACTGTTTTTT
-	TRBV6-1	-	16	TRBJ2-3	CASSEANTYITDTQYF	TGTGCCAGCAGTGAAGCCAACACATATATTACAGATACGCAGTATTTT
-	TRBV11-3	-	15	TRBJ2-3	CASSKRGSYTDTQYF	TGTGCCAGCAGCAAACGGGGTTCCTACACAGATACGCAGTATTTT
TRBD2	TRBV6-4	-	15	TRBJ2-3	CASSVTSEPTDTQYF	TGTGCCAGCAGTGTTACTAGCGAACCCACAGATACGCAGTATTTT
-	TRBV7-9	-	12	TRBJ1-1	CASSQGTAEAFF	TGTGCCAGCAGCCAGGGGACGGCGGAGGCTTTCTTT
-	TRBV4-1	-	14	TRBJ2-3	CASSTPQGTDTQYF	TGCGCCAGCAGCACACCACAGGGCACAGATACGCAGTATTTT
TRBD1	TRBV14	-	14	TRBJ1-6	CASSLRGWTSPLHF	TGTGCCAGCAGCCTCAGGGGGTGGACTTCACCCCTCCACTTT
-	TRBV4-1	-	14	TRBJ2-7	CASSQQGGGYEQYF	TGCGCCAGCAGCCAACAGGGGGGAGGCTACGAGCAGTACTTC
-	TRBV7-8	-	18	TRBJ2-4	CASSYRLGGGVAKNIQYF	TGTGCCAGCAGCTATCGACTGGGAGGAGGAGTAGCCAAAAACATTCAGTACTTC
TRBD1	TRBV19	-	14	TRBJ2-1	CASSKRDRDNEQFF	TGTGCCAGTAGCAAGAGGGACAGAGACAATGAGCAGTTCTTC
-	TRBV19	-	17	TRBJ1-1	CASSIRGFRNLNTEAFF	TGTGCCAGTAGTATCCGCGGATTTCGTAATCTGAACACTGAAGCTTTCTTT
-	TRBV19	once	15	TRBJ2-5	CASSMDPGFGETQYF	TGTGCCAGTAGTATGGACCCAGGGTTCGGAGAGACCCAGTACTTC
TRBD1	TRBV11-2	-	15	TRBJ1-2	CASRRPGQGTYGYTF	TGTGCCAGCAGACGTCCGGGACAGGGAACCTATGGCTACACCTTC
TRBD1	TRBV25-1	-	14	TRBJ2-5	CASSGEARGLAQYF	TGTGCCAGCTCCGGAGAGGCTAGGGGGCTGGCCCAGTACTTC
-	TRBV27	-	19	TRBJ2-1	CASSGQFSGQTPINNEQFF	TGTGCCAGCAGTGGACAGTTTAGCGGGCAAACCCCGATTAACAATGAGCAGTTCTTC
TRBD2	TRBV6-5	-	12	TRBJ2-7	CASTGGAYEQYF	TGTGCCAGCACGGGGGGGGCCTACGAGCAGTACTTC
TRBD2	TRBV30	-	15	TRBJ2-3	CAWMVGGGLLDTQYF	TGTGCCTGGATGGTCGGGGGGGGGCTCTTAGATACGCAGTATTTT